The clone carrying this T cell receptor beta chain was picked up many times. Its specificity is unknown. The sample is drawn from a study of T cells after yellow fever vaccination. Study-wide findings and caveats: Clonotypes found in both CD4 and CD8 compartments made up a small share.

They built TCR cDNA with 5'RACE template switching, a step that put in a universal primer site and UMIs. TCRdb analysed the 5' RACE reads with MiXCR anew, one entry per CDR3 protein. The table records hundreds of thousands of distinct CDR3 sequences, approximately 10% of them present only once. V was pared by 4 bases and J by 7 bases, with 10 bases between. Germline values: CDR1 LGHDT, CDR2 YNNKEL (reference sequence). The CDR3 is made up of 12 amino acids. The chain recombines TRBV3-1 with TRBJ2-5; D gene unclear. The clonotype originates from a man younger than 30 who received the YFV17D yellow fever vaccine. The sequencing used CD4+ T cells sorted from PBMCs, collected 5 days after the yellow fever booster vaccination. The CDR3 loop is CASSPTERTQYF. DNA for the CDR3: TGTGCCAGCAGCCCTACAGAAAGGACCCAGTACTTC.